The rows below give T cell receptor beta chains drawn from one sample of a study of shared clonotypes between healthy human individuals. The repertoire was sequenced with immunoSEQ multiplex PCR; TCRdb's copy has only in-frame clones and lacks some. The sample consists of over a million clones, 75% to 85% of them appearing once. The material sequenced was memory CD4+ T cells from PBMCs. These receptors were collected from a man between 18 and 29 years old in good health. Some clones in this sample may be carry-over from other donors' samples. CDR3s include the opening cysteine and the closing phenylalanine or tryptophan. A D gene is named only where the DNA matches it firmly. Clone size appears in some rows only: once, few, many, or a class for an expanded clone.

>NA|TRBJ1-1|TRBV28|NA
TGTGCCAGCAGGGGCCACGGAGACACTGAAGCTTTCTTT
CASRGHGDTEAFF
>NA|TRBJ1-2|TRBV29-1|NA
TGCAGCGTTGACAACTATGGCTACACCTTC
CSVDNYGYTF
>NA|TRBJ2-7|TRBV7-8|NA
TGTGCCAGCAGCCTTGGGGGTGGGGTCGAGCAGTACTTC
CASSLGGGVEQYF
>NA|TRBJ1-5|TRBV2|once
TGTGCCAGCAGCCTCCGCGGAGGGGCACAGCCCCAGCATTTT
CASSLRGGAQPQHF
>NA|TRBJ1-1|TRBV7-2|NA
TGTGCCAGCTCGAGGGTACGCACTGAAGCTTTCTTT
CASSRVRTEAFF
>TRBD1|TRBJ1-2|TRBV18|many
TGTGCCAGCTCACCAGAACAGGGGTCTGGCTACACCTTC
CASSPEQGSGYTF
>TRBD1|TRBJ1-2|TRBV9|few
TGTGCCAGCAGCGCCGGGGACAGTGCGGGCTACACCTTC
CASSAGDSAGYTF
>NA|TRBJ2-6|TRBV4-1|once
TGCGCCAGCAGCCCCTTTTTGGGACGATACACTACTGGGGCCAACGTCCTGACTTTC
CASSPFLGRYTTGANVLTF
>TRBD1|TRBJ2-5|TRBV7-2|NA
TGTGCCAGCAGCGCCTCGGGACAGCAAGAGACCCAGTACTTC
CASSASGQQETQYF
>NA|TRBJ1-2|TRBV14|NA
TGTGCCAGCAGCCAAGATTCCAGGCCCGCCTATGGCTACACCTTC
CASSQDSRPAYGYTF
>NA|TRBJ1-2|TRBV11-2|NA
TGTGCCAGCAGCTTATTAACGGACCGCCCCTATGGCTACACCTTC
CASSLLTDRPYGYTF
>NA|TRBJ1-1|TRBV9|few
TGTGCCAGCAGCGTAGGTTCAGGGGCTGTCACTGAAGCTTTCTTT
CASSVGSGAVTEAFF
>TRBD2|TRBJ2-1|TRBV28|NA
TGTGCCAGCAGTTTAGCTGGGACTAGAAACGATGAGCAGTTCTTC
CASSLAGTRNDEQFF
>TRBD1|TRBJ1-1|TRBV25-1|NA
TGTGCCAGCAGTGCCCAACCGGGACAGGGGACGGCTTTCTTT
CASSAQPGQGTAFF
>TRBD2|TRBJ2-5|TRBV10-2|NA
TGCGCCAGCAGCGTCACGAGAAAAATAGCGGGACCGACGGAGACCCAGTACTTC
CASSVTRKIAGPTETQYF
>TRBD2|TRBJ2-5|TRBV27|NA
TGTGCCAGCAGTTTATCTGGGACTATTAAAGAGACCCAGTACTTC
CASSLSGTIKETQYF
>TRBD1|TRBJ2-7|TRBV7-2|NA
TGTGCCAGCAGCTTATTGACAGGGAGCTACGAGCAGTACTTC
CASSLLTGSYEQYF
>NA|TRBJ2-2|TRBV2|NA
TGTGCCAGCAGTTTGTTGGGGGGTAACACCGGGGAGCTGTTTTTT
CASSLLGGNTGELFF
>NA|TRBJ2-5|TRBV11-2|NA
TGTGCCAGCAGCTTAGTCGCAGAGACCCAGTACTTC
CASSLVAETQYF
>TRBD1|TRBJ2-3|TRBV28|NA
TGTGCCAGCAGTCCGACAGGGGATCGGCTCTCGAATACGCAGTATTTT
CASSPTGDRLSNTQYF
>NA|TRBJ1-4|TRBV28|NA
TGTGCCAGCAGTTTAATCAAGGTGGCAAATGAAAAACTGTTTTTT
CASSLIKVANEKLFF
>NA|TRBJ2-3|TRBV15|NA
TGTGCCACCAGCCGAGACACCACAGATACGCAGTATTTT
CATSRDTTDTQYF
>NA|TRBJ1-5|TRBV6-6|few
TGTGCCAGCAGTTACAGCAGTAATCAGCCCCAGCATTTT
CASSYSSNQPQHF
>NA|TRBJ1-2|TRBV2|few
TGTGCCAGCGTCCCCTATAGGGAAGGCTACACCTTC
CASVPYREGYTF
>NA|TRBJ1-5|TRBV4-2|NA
TGTGCCAGCAGCCCGTCGACAAATAGCAATCAGCCCCAGCATTTT
CASSPSTNSNQPQHF
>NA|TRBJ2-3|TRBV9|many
TGTGCCAGCAGCGTAGTGGACGGGAAAACAGATACGCAGTATTTT
CASSVVDGKTDTQYF
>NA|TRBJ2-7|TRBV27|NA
TGTGCCAGCAGTCACAGGGGAGGCGAGCAGTACTTC
CASSHRGGEQYF